A selection of T cell receptor beta chains follows, all from one sample in a study of blood T cell repertoires in COVID-19. Method: immunoSEQ multiplex PCR; TCRdb's copy keeps in-frame clones and lacks some. The data show a few hundred thousand clones, about 80% seen once. Input material: PBMCs or T cells enriched from blood (not recorded which). The receptors come from a middle-aged man who had recovered from COVID-19. Each CDR3 is given with its conserved first and last residue. Fields, in order: D gene, clone size, J gene, V gene, CDR3 DNA, CDR3 protein. A D gene is named only where the DNA matches it firmly. Clone size is not always given. Where it is, it says once, few, many or a class for expanded clones.

NA,NA,TRBJ1-5,TRBV7-2,TGTGCCAGCAGCCCTATAGGAGTTAGCAATCAGCCCCAGCATTTT,CASSPIGVSNQPQHF
NA,NA,TRBJ1-1,TRBV5-1,TGCGCCAGCATGGGAGGGAACACTGAAGCTTTCTTT,CASMGGNTEAFF
TRBD2,NA,TRBJ2-4,TRBV18,TGTGCCAGCTCACCAAGGGGGGCTAGCGGGAGTGACATTCAGTACTTC,CASSPRGASGSDIQYF
NA,NA,TRBJ1-5,TRBV24-1,TGTGCCACCAGTGAAAGGGACACCTGGACCCAGCATTTT,CATSERDTWTQHF
TRBD1,NA,TRBJ2-2,TRBV28,TGTGCCAGTTGGGACAGGGCGGTCACCGGGGAGCTGTTTTTT,CASWDRAVTGELFF
NA,NA,TRBJ2-1,TRBV7-2,TGTGCCAGCAGCTTAGAAACTCGCAATGAGCAGTTCTTC,CASSLETRNEQFF
TRBD1,NA,TRBJ1-2,TRBV27,TGTGCCAGCAGTTTAAAGGGACAGGTTGCCTATGGCTACACCTTC,CASSLKGQVAYGYTF
NA,NA,TRBJ1-2,TRBV3-1/TRBV3-2,TGTGCCAGCAGCCAAGAAGGAGGGGCGGGGGGCTACACCTTC,CASSQEGGAGGYTF
TRBD1,few,TRBJ1-2,TRBV10-1,TGCGCCAGCAGTCGGGACAGGTTTTTGGGAGGCTACACCTTC,CASSRDRFLGGYTF
NA,NA,TRBJ1-2,TRBV28,TGTGCCAGCAGAACCTATGTGAACAGAACAACCTACTTC,CASRTYVNRTTYF
TRBD2,NA,TRBJ2-7,TRBV6-2/TRBV6-3,TGTGCCAGCAGTCCGCATATAGCGGGAGGGGTCGAGCAGTACTTC,CASSPHIAGGVEQYF
NA,NA,TRBJ2-5,TRBV5-1,TGCGCCAGCAGCTTGGCCGATAGACTCCGGGAGACCCAGTACTTC,CASSLADRLRETQYF
TRBD2,NA,TRBJ2-1,TRBV9,TGTGCCAGCAGCGTAGACCGGACTAGCGGGGCGTACAATGAGCAGTTCTTC,CASSVDRTSGAYNEQFF
NA,NA,TRBJ2-6,TRBV24-1,TGTGCCACCAGTGGCGCGGTCGCAGCTGGGGCCAACGTCCTGACTTTC,CATSGAVAAGANVLTF
TRBD1,once,TRBJ1-6,TRBV10-3,TGTGCCATCAGCCGTCAATATCTTCAACAGGGGGCCTATAATTCACCCCTCCACTTT,CAISRQYLQQGAYNSPLHF
NA,NA,TRBJ2-1,TRBV11-2,TGTGCCAGCAGCCCCTCCGGACAGCGCTGGGAGCAGTTCTTC,CASSPSGQRWEQFF
NA,NA,TRBJ1-1,TRBV30,TGTGCCTGGAGTGAGCAGGGGAGCACTGAAGCTTTCTTT,CAWSEQGSTEAFF
TRBD1,NA,TRBJ2-5,TRBV11-2,TGTGCCAGCAGCCAGCGACAGGGACGAGCGACCCAGTACTTC,CASSQRQGRATQYF
TRBD2,NA,TRBJ2-1,TRBV2,TGTGCCAGCAGTGTAACTAGCGGGACGAGCAATGAGCAGTTCTTC,CASSVTSGTSNEQFF
NA,NA,TRBJ1-2,TRBV5-1,TGCGCCAGCAGCTCCGACAAGAACTATGGCTACACCTTC,CASSSDKNYGYTF
NA,NA,TRBJ2-2,TRBV6-4,TGTGCCAGCAGTGACGCGGCCCGAACCGGGGAGCTGTTTTTT,CASSDAARTGELFF
TRBD1,NA,TRBJ1-1,TRBV7-9,TGTGCCAGCAGCTTAGCTACGACAGGGCGTGGAGCTTTCTTT,CASSLATTGRGAFF
TRBD2,NA,TRBJ2-5,TRBV7-3,TGTGCCAGCAGCTTAGGGGCGACAGCGGGAGAGCTCCAAGAGACCCAGTACTTC,CASSLGATAGELQETQYF
NA,NA,TRBJ1-1,TRBV9,TGTGCCAGCAGCGGGGGGGACACTGAAGCTTTCTTT,CASSGGDTEAFF
NA,NA,TRBJ2-5,TRBV9,TGTGCCAGCAGCGTAGTGGGGGCAGGAGAGACCCAGTACTTC,CASSVVGAGETQYF
TRBD2,once,TRBJ2-3,TRBV5-4,TGTGCCAGCAGCTTGGGAGCGGGAGGGTCCCCGCCCGGAGATACGCAGTATTTT,CASSLGAGGSPPGDTQYF
TRBD1,NA,TRBJ2-2,TRBV5-1,TGCGCCAGCAGCGCGAAACCGGGACAGAAGAACACCGGGGAGCTGTTTTTT,CASSAKPGQKNTGELFF
NA,NA,TRBJ1-1,TRBV7-6,TGTGCCAGCAGCGGAGGGGGGGCGCGAGGGGGCACTGAAGCTTTCTTT,CASSGGGARGGTEAFF
NA,NA,TRBJ2-6,TRBV7-2,TGTGCCAGCAGCGCTCCAGCGCTTGGGGCCAACGTCCTGACTTTC,CASSAPALGANVLTF
TRBD1,NA,TRBJ1-5,TRBV15,TGTGCCACCAGCAGACATGTGACAGGGAATCAGCCCCAGCATTTT,CATSRHVTGNQPQHF
TRBD1,NA,TRBJ2-1,TRBV28,TGTGCCAGCAGTCGGGGACAGCTCAACAATGAGCAGTTCTTC,CASSRGQLNNEQFF
NA,NA,TRBJ1-1,TRBV7-2,TGTGCCAGCAGCGCGGGACTGGGGCGGACTGAAGCTTTCTTT,CASSAGLGRTEAFF
NA,NA,TRBJ1-2,TRBV27,TGTGCCAGCGGTGGGGGGGGGCGCGGCTACACCTTC,CASGGGGRGYTF
NA,NA,TRBJ1-1,TRBV7-2,TGTGCCAGCACCTCTGGCGACAGCCTCACTGAAGCTTTCTTT,CASTSGDSLTEAFF
NA,NA,TRBJ1-1,TRBV4-2,TGTGCCAGTGGTGCGGAGACGAACACTGAAGCTTTCTTT,CASGAETNTEAFF
TRBD1,NA,TRBJ1-1,TRBV7-9,TGTGCCAGCAGACACCTCAGGGGGGAGAACACTGAAGCTTTCTTT,CASRHLRGENTEAFF
NA,NA,TRBJ2-2,TRBV5-5,TGTGCCAGCAGGCTGGGAGGTGGGCGGACCGGGGAGCTGTTTTTT,CASRLGGGRTGELFF
NA,NA,TRBJ2-3,TRBV3-1/TRBV3-2,TGTGCCAGCAGCCAAGACAGGGTCCGTACAGATACGCAGTATTTT,CASSQDRVRTDTQYF
NA,once,TRBJ2-1,TRBV5-4,TGTGCCAGCAGCTTTAAGTTGCGGGATGAGCAGTTCTTC,CASSFKLRDEQFF
TRBD1,NA,TRBJ1-2,TRBV28,TGTGCCAGCAGTTTTGCGGACAGGGGCTACACCTTC,CASSFADRGYTF
TRBD1,NA,TRBJ2-3,TRBV28,TGTGCCAGCAGTCAGTCCAGGGGGCAGCGCTGGGCCCGCACAGATACGCAGTATTTT,CASSQSRGQRWARTDTQYF
TRBD1,NA,TRBJ1-5,TRBV27,TGTGCCAGCAGTCCCACCAGGGGGCGGTTCGGGAATCAGCCCCAGCATTTT,CASSPTRGRFGNQPQHF
NA,NA,TRBJ2-3,TRBV20-1,TGCAGTGCTAGGGAGCAGGGCCCGCAGTATTTT,CSAREQGPQYF
TRBD2,NA,TRBJ2-1,TRBV7-2,TGTGCCAGCAGCCCCCGTACTAGCGGGAGGACCGCTTGGCAGTTCTTC,CASSPRTSGRTAWQFF
NA,few,TRBJ1-5,TRBV2,TGTGCCAGCAGACGAAATAGCGGTCAGCCCCAGCATTTT,CASRRNSGQPQHF
TRBD2,NA,TRBJ2-2,TRBV7-2,TGTGCTGTGAGGGGGAAGACTAGCGGGACGGGCGGGGAGCTGTTTTTT,CAVRGKTSGTGGELFF
NA,NA,TRBJ1-2,TRBV19,TGTGCCAGTAGTATAGATCTGGAGGTCTATGGCTACACCTTC,CASSIDLEVYGYTF
TRBD2,NA,TRBJ2-3,TRBV5-1,TGCGCCAGCAGCTTTGATGGGACTAGCGGCACAGATACGCAGTATTTT,CASSFDGTSGTDTQYF
TRBD2,NA,TRBJ2-1,TRBV7-9,TGTGCCAGCAGCGGCCCGGGACTAGCGGGCGCCTACAATGAGCAGTTCTTC,CASSGPGLAGAYNEQFF
NA,NA,TRBJ1-2,TRBV2,TGTGCCAGCAGTGAAGGATATGGAGGACTAACTAACTATGGCTACACCTTC,CASSEGYGGLTNYGYTF
NA,NA,TRBJ1-6,TRBV2,TGTGCCAGCAGTGAGGTCCGGGGAGGGTCACCCCTCCACTTT,CASSEVRGGSPLHF
NA,NA,TRBJ1-5,TRBV18,TGTGCCAGCTCACCCTATAGCAATCAGCCCCAGCATTTT,CASSPYSNQPQHF
NA,once,TRBJ2-3,TRBV7-9,TGTGCCAGCAGCCCCGAACAGGGAACGCAGTATTTT,CASSPEQGTQYF
TRBD2,NA,TRBJ2-1,TRBV4-1,TGCGCCAGCAGCCAAGATAAAGGTAGCGGGAGGATGGTGTTCTACAATGAGCAGTTCTTC,CASSQDKGSGRMVFYNEQFF
TRBD1,NA,TRBJ1-5,TRBV7-2,TGTGCCAGCAGCTTAGTTAGGACAGGGAATCAGCCCCAGCATTTT,CASSLVRTGNQPQHF
NA,NA,TRBJ2-3,TRBV5-6,TGTGCCAGCAGCTTCGACCTAGCTGTGACGCAGTATTTT,CASSFDLAVTQYF